Following are 19 T cell receptor beta chains from one sample sequenced in a study of cytomegalovirus exposure and HLA in healthy donors. Vbeta (60) and Jbeta (13) primers were used in the PCR. Here immunoSEQ multiplex PCR was the method, and the copy in TCRdb shows in-frame clones only, minus some. The data contain around 68,000 clones, 65% to 70% of them singletons. Source material: PBMCs. The receptors were sampled from a woman in her thirties in good health and CMV-seronegative.

This clone was seen more than once but under ten times. This chain uses TRBV28 with TRBJ2-7, with 7 bases aligning to TRBD1. The CDR3 length is 14 residues. The germline V gene has CDR1 MDHEN and CDR2 SYDVKM. Unmatched junction bases numbered 12, after V lost 7 bases and J lost 6 bases. Here the CDR3 reads CASTPTGVGGEQYF. The CDR3 DNA sequence: TGTGCCAGCACCCCCACAGGGGTTGGTGGCGAGCAGTACTTC. Full variable domain (rest looked up from reference TRBV28 and TRBJ2-7): DVKVTQSSRYLVKRTGEKVFLECVQDMDHENMFWYRQDPGLGLRLIYFSYDVKMKEKGDIPEGYSVSREKKERFSLILESASTNQTSMYLCASTPTGVGGEQYFGPGTRLTVT.

The rearrangement joins TRBV28 to TRBJ2-7; 11 bases agree with TRBD2. Germline loops: CDR1 MDHEN, CDR2 SYDVKM. The CDR3 runs to 16 residues. Trimming took 7 bases from V and 2 from J; bases not matched to a gene: 10. Written as DNA, the CDR3 is TGTGCCAGCACCCCACCGGGACTAGCGGTAACCTACGAGCAGTACTTC. Encoded protein: CASTPPGLAVTYEQYF.

This chain links TRBV5-1 with TRBJ2-7; D ambiguous. The CDR3 contains 12 residues. Looked up from germline, CDR1 is SGHRS and CDR2 is YFSETQ. Trimming left V 2 bases short and J 3 bases short, with 6 bases between. The CDR3 here is CASSFQDYEQYF. CDR3 DNA: TGCGCCAGCAGCTTCCAGGACTACGAGCAGTACTTC. Full variable domain (outside the CDR3, taken from reference TRBV5-1 and TRBJ2-7): KAGVTQTPRYLIKTRGQQVTLSCSPISGHRSVSWYQQTPGQGLQFLFEYFSETQRNKGNFPGRFSGRQFSNSRSEMNVSTLELGDSALYLCASSFQDYEQYFGPGTRLTVT.

The chain employs TRBV2 and TRBJ2-5; D perhaps matches TRBD2 (6 bases). The ends were cut back, 2 bases at V and 9 bases at J, with 10 bases in the middle. CDR3 length equals 12 residues. The germline V gene encodes CDR1 SNHLY and CDR2 FYNNEI. For the CDR3, the DNA is TGTGCCAGCAGTGAAAGGGGACTTTCCCAGTACTTC. Its translation is CASSERGLSQYF.

The rearrangement joins TRBV10-2 to TRBJ2-1; TRBD2 might be the D (5 bases). The CDR3 length is 13 residues. Germline V CDR1 and CDR2: WSHSY, SAAADI. Trimming pared 0 bases from V and 10 bases from J, leaving 10 bases between. The CDR3 region is CASSESLAGEQFF. CDR3 DNA sequence: TGCGCCAGCAGTGAGTCGCTAGCTGGGGAGCAGTTCTTC.

The chain couples TRBV19 to TRBJ2-7, with 7 bases identical to TRBD1. The V segment lost 8 bases and the J segment 5 bases; nucleotides outside the gene matches: 15. CDR1 is LNHDA, CDR2 SQIVND, per germline (reference sequence). This CDR3 spans 15 amino acids. CDR3 region: CASAPQPRQGNEQYF. The DNA for the CDR3 is TGTGCCAGTGCGCCCCAGCCTAGACAGGGCAACGAGCAGTACTTC.

The chain carries TRBV4-2 and TRBJ2-5; D is perhaps TRBD2 (6 bases). CDR1 is LGHNA and CDR2 is YNFKEQ in the germline V gene. The V end lost 6 bases, the J end lost 4 bases, and 12 bases lay between the germline ends. There are 13 residues in the CDR3. The CDR3 spells CASSRGEIETQYF. The CDR3 bases are TGTGCCAGCAGTCGCGGGGAGATAGAGACCCAGTACTTC.

The gene calls are TRBV4-1 and TRBJ2-3, with 16 bases aligning to TRBD2. The germline CDR1 and CDR2 sequences are MGHRA and YSYEKL. The CDR3 runs 19 residues. The V and J ends lost 4 bases and 4 bases, in that order; junction bases with no gene match: 11. The CDR3, as DNA: TGCGCCAGCAGCCGGTCCGGGACTAGCGGGGGGGCTTCCTCAGATACGCAGTATTTT. This gives the protein CASSRSGTSGGASSDTQYF.

The chain links TRBV6-1 to TRBJ1-1; D is undetermined. Germline values: CDR1 MNHNS, CDR2 SASEGT. Trimming took 0 bases from V and 5 from J, leaving 16 bases between them. The length of the CDR3 is 16 residues. CDR3 in amino acids: CASSEAGRGKGTEAFF. CDR3 nucleotides: TGTGCCAGCAGTGAAGCGGGTCGGGGAAAGGGAACTGAAGCTTTCTTT.

This clone was seen just once. The V and J genes are TRBV19 and TRBJ1-1; D possibly corresponds to TRBD1 (6 bases). V was clipped by 5 bases and J by 8 bases, with 21 bases between them. In germline, CDR1 is LNHDA, CDR2 SQIVND (reference sequence). The CDR3 consists of 15 residues. CDR3: CASSDHRDGHTEAFF. CDR3 in DNA: TGTGCCAGTAGTGACCACAGGGACGGGCATACGGAAGCTTTCTTT. Based on the CDR3 plus reference TRBV19 and TRBJ1-1, the full variable domain is DGGITQSPKYLFRKEGQNVTLSCEQNLNHDAMYWYRQDPGQGLRLIYYSQIVNDFQKGDIAEGYSVSREKKESFPLTVTSAQKNPTAFYLCASSDHRDGHTEAFFGQGTRLTVV.

The chain links TRBV2 to TRBJ1-1, with TRBD1 as a possible D gene (6 bases). The ends were cut back, 2 bases at V and 4 bases at J, with 8 bases in the middle. Per the germline V gene, CDR1 is SNHLY and CDR2 is FYNNEI. The CDR3 runs 13 residues. DNA for the CDR3: TGTGCCAGCAGTGAAAGGGGGGGCACTGAAGCTTTCTTT. Its protein is CASSERGGTEAFF.

This clone was counted only a few times. The chain employs TRBV25-1 and TRBJ2-2; tentatively, D is TRBD2 (5 bases). Germline assignment: CDR1 MGHDK and CDR2 SYGVNS. This CDR3 comprises 13 residues. V lost 8 bases and J lost 9, with 16 bases in between. DNA for the CDR3: TGTGCCAGCGCGAAGACTGGAGGCAGGGAGCTGTTTTTT. Its protein product is CASAKTGGRELFF.

The rearrangement joins TRBV6-4 to TRBJ2-3, with TRBD2 matching 12 bases. Germline V gene sequence: CDR1 MRHNA, CDR2 SNTAGT. This CDR3 is 15 amino acids long. Losses at the gene ends were 6 bases for V and 4 bases for J; bases not matched to a gene: 5. The CDR3 is CASRETSGGPDTQYF. CDR3 coding DNA: TGTGCCAGCAGAGAGACTAGCGGGGGCCCAGATACGCAGTATTTT.

The chain joins TRBV2 to TRBJ2-7; D unresolved. Looked up from germline, CDR1 is SNHLY and CDR2 is FYNNEI. The CDR3 is made up of 12 amino acids. V lost 7 bases and J lost 1, with 8 bases in between. This chain's CDR3 is CASIRQSYEQYF. DNA for the CDR3: TGTGCCAGCATTCGCCAGTCCTACGAGCAGTACTTC.

This chain uses TRBV4-2 with TRBJ2-7; D gene unclear. V gave up 0 bases and J gave up 3 bases, with 12 bases separating them. In germline, CDR1 is LGHNA, CDR2 YNFKEQ. This CDR3 has 15 amino acids. In nucleotides, the CDR3 is TGTGCCAGCAGCCAAGATACCAGGTCCAACTACGAGCAGTACTTC. Translated: CASSQDTRSNYEQYF.

This clone was found a few times. The chain combines TRBV7-2 with TRBJ1-1; 9 positions match TRBD1. J lost 6 bases, V lost 4 bases, and 6 bases had no gene match. Germline CDR1 and CDR2: SGHTA and FQGNSA. The CDR3 extends over 14 amino acids. The CDR3 DNA reads as TGTGCCAGCAGCTCGGACAGGGGTCGGCCTGAAGCTTTCTTT. It is translated as CASSSDRGRPEAFF.

The chain joins TRBV23-1 to TRBJ2-3; D might be TRBD2 (5 bases). TRBV23-1 has ORF status, its function being uncertain. The germline V and J ends were trimmed by 4 bases and 9 bases, with 17 bases remaining between them. There are 14 residues in the CDR3. The CDR3 spells CASSPIGLRATQYF. In DNA, the CDR3 is TGCGCCAGCAGTCCCATCGGGTTGAGGGCGACGCAGTATTTT.

The chain carries TRBV7-8 and TRBJ2-5; D may be TRBD1 (6 bases). The CDR3 loop spans 13 amino acids. V gave up 5 bases and J gave up 3 bases, with 10 bases separating them. Germline assignment: CDR1 SGHVS and CDR2 FQNEAQ. The CDR3 is CASSTGPKETQYF. CDR3 sequence (DNA): TGTGCCAGCAGCACAGGGCCAAAAGAGACCCAGTACTTC. The whole variable domain, remainder taken from reference TRBV7-8 and TRBJ2-5, is GAGVSQSPRYKVAKRGQDVALRCDPISGHVSLFWYQQALGQGPEFLTYFQNEAQLDKSGLPSDRFFAERPEGSVSTLKIQRTQQEDSAVYLCASSTGPKETQYFGPGTRLLVL.

This chain links TRBV6-4 with TRBJ2-1; D unclear. Germline V gene sequence: CDR1 MRHNA, CDR2 SNTAGT. The V and J ends lost 0 bases and 0 bases respectively, with 9 bases between them. CDR3 size: 16 residues. DNA for the CDR3: TGTGCCAGCAGTGACTCAGCTTACTCCTCCTACAATGAGCAGTTCTTC. Amino acid sequence: CASSDSAYSSYNEQFF.